These T cell receptor beta chains were read from a single sample in a study of T cell changes during pregnancy in multiple sclerosis. Profiled with immunoSEQ multiplex PCR; TCRdb holds only in-frame clones, not every one. The table lists roughly 42,000 clones, 80% to 95% of them singletons. The source material was CD4+ T cells from peripheral blood mononuclear cells, sampled in the second trimester of pregnancy. These receptor sequences come from a female donor in good health, enrolled as a control in a pregnancy study. The CDR3 runs from the conserved cysteine through the conserved F or W. Each record gives: J gene, V gene, D gene, clone size, CDR3 protein, CDR3 DNA. A D gene is named only where the DNA matches it firmly. Only part of the rows carry a size: once, few, many, or a class if the clone is expanded.

J: TRBJ2-5; V: TRBV5-1; D: TRBD1; size: NA; CDR3: CASSLEGTVQETQYF; DNA: TGCGCCAGCAGCTTGGAGGGGACAGTCCAAGAGACCCAGTACTTC
J: TRBJ2-2; V: TRBV7-3; D: NA; size: NA; CDR3: CASSLDSTGELFF; DNA: TGTGCCAGCAGCCTCGACAGCACCGGGGAGCTGTTTTTT
J: TRBJ2-3; V: TRBV19; D: NA; size: NA; CDR3: CASSIGLADTQYF; DNA: TGTGCCAGTAGTATAGGGCTGGCAGATACGCAGTATTTT
J: TRBJ2-3; V: TRBV28; D: TRBD2; size: NA; CDR3: CASSLAGGRADTQYF; DNA: TGTGCCAGCAGCTTAGCGGGAGGGCGGGCAGATACGCAGTATTTT
J: TRBJ2-1; V: TRBV15; D: TRBD2; size: once; CDR3: CATSRDQLTGGTYNEQFF; DNA: TGTGCCACCAGCAGAGATCAGTTGACGGGAGGGACCTACAATGAGCAGTTCTTC
J: TRBJ1-2; V: TRBV5-4; D: TRBD1; size: NA; CDR3: CASSQNTGVGYTF; DNA: TGTGCCAGCAGCCAGAATACAGGGGTTGGCTACACCTTC
J: TRBJ2-2; V: TRBV6-4; D: NA; size: NA; CDR3: CASSAGANTGELFF; DNA: TGTGCCAGCAGTGCGGGGGCGAACACCGGGGAGCTGTTTTTT
J: TRBJ2-2; V: TRBV21-1; D: NA; size: NA; CDR3: CASICSRNTGELFF; DNA: TGTGCCAGCATTTGCAGTCGGAACACCGGGGAGCTGTTTTTT
J: TRBJ1-2; V: TRBV6-1; D: NA; size: NA; CDR3: CASSEAVGVGNYGYTF; DNA: TGTGCCAGCAGTGAAGCGGTCGGGGTTGGTAACTATGGCTACACCTTC
J: TRBJ2-3; V: TRBV4-2; D: TRBD2; size: NA; CDR3: CASSQDLAGGGDTQYF; DNA: TGTGCCAGCAGCCAAGATCTAGCGGGAGGAGGGGATACGCAGTATTTT
J: TRBJ2-2; V: TRBV5-1; D: NA; size: NA; CDR3: CASSLPPGMRTGELFF; DNA: TGCGCCAGCAGCTTGCCACCCGGGATGAGGACCGGGGAGCTGTTTTTT
J: TRBJ2-2; V: TRBV4-1; D: TRBD1; size: NA; CDR3: CASSQRDRGAGELFF; DNA: TGCGCCAGCAGCCAACGGGACAGGGGAGCCGGGGAGCTGTTTTTT
J: TRBJ2-1; V: TRBV15; D: NA; size: NA; CDR3: CATSLYEGGPYNEQFF; DNA: TGTGCCACCAGCCTATACGAGGGGGGGCCCTACAATGAGCAGTTCTTC
J: TRBJ1-2; V: TRBV15; D: NA; size: once; CDR3: CATSRDNRGALGGYTF; DNA: TGTGCCACCAGCAGAGATAATCGGGGGGCGCTTGGGGGCTACACCTTC
J: TRBJ1-2; V: TRBV19; D: TRBD1; size: NA; CDR3: CASSTKQGARGYTF; DNA: TGTGCCAGTAGTACCAAACAGGGGGCGCGTGGCTACACCTTC
J: TRBJ2-3; V: TRBV28; D: TRBD2; size: NA; CDR3: CASSLWREYTDTQYF; DNA: TGTGCCAGCAGTTTATGGCGGGAGTACACAGATACGCAGTATTTT
J: TRBJ2-2; V: TRBV7-2; D: TRBD2; size: NA; CDR3: CASSLLGRAGAGELFF; DNA: TGTGCCAGCAGCCTTCTGGGGAGGGCGGGCGCCGGGGAGCTGTTTTTT
J: TRBJ1-2; V: TRBV30; D: NA; size: few; CDR3: CAWRRGGYTF; DNA: TGTGCCTGGAGACGGGGGGGCTACACCTTC
J: TRBJ2-3; V: TRBV18; D: NA; size: NA; CDR3: CASSLSGVTDTQYF; DNA: TGTGCCAGCTCCCTTTCCGGGGTCACAGATACGCAGTATTTT
J: TRBJ2-5; V: TRBV19; D: NA; size: NA; CDR3: CASSTRQKPAETQYF; DNA: TGTGCCAGTAGTACAAGACAAAAACCCGCCGAGACCCAGTACTTC
J: TRBJ2-1; V: TRBV28; D: TRBD2; size: NA; CDR3: CASSLYPAGAAGEQFF; DNA: TGTGCCAGCAGTTTATATCCAGCGGGAGCGGCCGGGGAGCAGTTCTTC
J: TRBJ2-3; V: TRBV18; D: TRBD2; size: NA; CDR3: CASSPSAGGSTDTQYF; DNA: TGTGCCAGCTCACCATCAGCGGGGGGCAGCACAGATACGCAGTATTTT
J: TRBJ2-7; V: TRBV30; D: NA; size: NA; CDR3: CAWRYLRSYEQYF; DNA: TGTGCCTGGAGATATCTTCGCTCCTACGAGCAGTACTTC
J: TRBJ2-1; V: TRBV18; D: TRBD2; size: NA; CDR3: CASSQGGLANEQFF; DNA: TGTGCCAGCTCACAAGGCGGACTAGCCAATGAGCAGTTCTTC
J: TRBJ1-2; V: TRBV2; D: NA; size: NA; CDR3: CASIPQGYGYTF; DNA: TGTGCCAGCATTCCCCAGGGCTATGGCTACACCTTC
J: TRBJ2-5; V: TRBV7-3; D: TRBD2; size: NA; CDR3: CASSLTSGRQETQYF; DNA: TGTGCCAGCAGCTTAACTAGCGGGAGACAAGAGACCCAGTACTTC
J: TRBJ2-7; V: TRBV6-1; D: NA; size: NA; CDR3: CASSMRTANSYEQYF; DNA: TGTGCCAGCAGTATGCGGACAGCGAACTCCTACGAGCAGTACTTC
J: TRBJ1-2; V: TRBV7-3; D: TRBD1; size: once; CDR3: CASSLSGTGRNYGYTF; DNA: TGTGCCAGCAGCTTAAGTGGGACAGGGAGGAACTATGGCTACACCTTC
J: TRBJ1-5; V: TRBV5-5; D: NA; size: NA; CDR3: CASSYSRDTAQHF; DNA: TGTGCCAGCAGCTACTCTAGGGACACGGCCCAGCATTTT
J: TRBJ2-7; V: TRBV29-1; D: NA; size: NA; CDR3: CSVAGQTTDLEQYF; DNA: TGCAGCGTAGCAGGACAGACGACTGATTTGGAGCAGTACTTC
J: TRBJ1-1; V: TRBV19; D: NA; size: NA; CDR3: CASSSLTGNTEAFF; DNA: TGTGCCAGTAGTTCATTGACAGGGAACACTGAAGCTTTCTTT
J: TRBJ1-5; V: TRBV6-6; D: TRBD1; size: NA; CDR3: CASSTTGGGQPQHF; DNA: TGTGCCAGCAGTACAACAGGGGGCGGTCAGCCCCAGCATTTT
J: TRBJ1-4; V: TRBV28; D: NA; size: NA; CDR3: CASSSGTIGEKLFF; DNA: TGTGCCAGCAGTTCCGGGACAATAGGTGAAAAACTGTTTTTT
J: TRBJ1-2; V: TRBV15; D: NA; size: NA; CDR3: CATSIRLGRGGYTF; DNA: TGTGCCACCAGCATAAGATTAGGGAGGGGTGGCTACACCTTC
J: TRBJ2-1; V: TRBV2; D: TRBD2; size: NA; CDR3: CASSRTGTSGNNEQFF; DNA: TGTGCCAGCAGTCGTACCGGGACTAGCGGGAACAATGAGCAGTTCTTC
J: TRBJ2-1; V: TRBV7-9; D: NA; size: NA; CDR3: CASSHHGTAAYNEQFF; DNA: TGTGCCAGCAGCCACCATGGAACAGCCGCCTACAATGAGCAGTTCTTC
J: TRBJ1-6; V: TRBV6-5; D: NA; size: once; CDR3: CASSYGGSRSSPLHF; DNA: TGTGCCAGCAGTTACGGGGGCTCTCGGAGTTCACCCCTCCACTTT
J: TRBJ1-2; V: TRBV5-4; D: TRBD1; size: NA; CDR3: CASRFQGANYGYTF; DNA: TGTGCCAGCAGGTTTCAGGGGGCGAACTATGGCTACACCTTC
J: TRBJ1-2; V: TRBV5-4; D: TRBD1; size: NA; CDR3: CASSSADRVGGYTF; DNA: TGTGCCAGCAGTTCGGCCGACAGGGTAGGTGGCTACACCTTC
J: TRBJ1-1; V: TRBV12-5; D: NA; size: NA; CDR3: CASGFEGRGSTEAFF; DNA: TGTGCTAGTGGTTTTGAGGGCAGGGGTAGCACTGAAGCTTTCTTT
J: TRBJ2-1; V: TRBV7-9; D: NA; size: NA; CDR3: CASSQYEQFF; DNA: TGTGCCAGCAGCCAATATGAGCAGTTCTTC
J: TRBJ2-5; V: TRBV28; D: TRBD2; size: once; CDR3: CASSDPAGGPVLQETQYF; DNA: TGTGCCAGCAGCGACCCAGCGGGAGGGCCGGTATTGCAAGAGACCCAGTACTTC
J: TRBJ1-6; V: TRBV23-1; D: NA; size: once; CDR3: CASSLTFRTEQLLRPNSYNSPLHF; DNA: TGCGCCAGCAGTCTGACGTTTAGGACTGAGCAATTGTTACGTCCCAACTCCTATAATTCACCCCTCCACTTT
J: TRBJ2-2; V: TRBV27; D: NA; size: NA; CDR3: CASSPYTGELFF; DNA: TGTGCCAGCAGTCCATACACCGGGGAGCTGTTTTTT
J: TRBJ2-7; V: TRBV5-4; D: TRBD2; size: NA; CDR3: CASSLWGAGEFDEQYF; DNA: TGTGCCAGCAGCTTATGGGGAGCGGGGGAGTTTGACGAGCAGTACTTC
J: TRBJ2-1; V: TRBV5-8; D: TRBD1; size: once; CDR3: CASSSRDSPNDEQFF; DNA: TGTGCCAGCAGCTCCCGGGACAGCCCTAACGATGAGCAGTTCTTC
J: TRBJ2-3; V: TRBV7-2; D: NA; size: once; CDR3: CASSLAGLTDTQYF; DNA: TGTGCCAGCAGCTTAGCGGGGCTCACAGATACGCAGTATTTT
J: TRBJ1-4; V: TRBV5-6; D: NA; size: NA; CDR3: CASSLAGRAYEKLFF; DNA: TGTGCCAGCAGCTTGGCGGGCAGGGCTTATGAAAAACTGTTTTTT